These T cell receptor beta chains were read from a single sample in a study of tumor-infiltrating lymphocytes in localized non-small cell lung cancer. Clones were sequenced by immunoSEQ multiplex PCR, and TCRdb holds only the in-frame ones, with some missing. The table includes 5,000 to 6,500 clones, approximately 82% detected once. Material for sequencing was lung tumor tissue. The source of these receptors is a human donor with non-small cell lung cancer. CDR3s include the opening cysteine and the closing phenylalanine or tryptophan. D genes are given only for firm matches. Size values are once, few and many counts, or a class for expanded clones, and some rows have none.

>TRBV5-6|TRBJ2-2|-|-
CASSFVGWNGELFF
TGTGCCAGCAGCTTCGTAGGGTGGAACGGGGAGCTGTTTTTT
>TRBV28|TRBJ2-2|few|-
CASSFVPGELFF
TGTGCCAGCAGTTTTGTTCCGGGGGAGCTGTTTTTT
>TRBV29-1|TRBJ2-7|-|-
CSVTPGLSYEQYF
TGCAGCGTGACGCCGGGACTTTCCTACGAGCAGTACTTC
>TRBV7-2|TRBJ1-2|-|-
CASSLVLGPGGYGYTF
TGTGCCAGCAGCTTAGTCCTGGGACCTGGGGGCTATGGCTACACCTTC
>TRBV5-6|TRBJ2-5|-|-
CASGFGDIETQYF
TGTGCCAGCGGATTCGGGGACATAGAGACCCAGTACTTC
>TRBV6-1|TRBJ1-2|-|-
CASSEGMAFRGYTF
TGTGCCAGCAGTGAAGGAATGGCCTTCAGGGGCTACACCTTC
>TRBV7-7|TRBJ1-1|once|-
CASSRERGTEAFF
TGTGCCAGCAGCCGAGAACGCGGTACTGAAGCTTTCTTT
>TRBV5-1|TRBJ2-7|once|-
CASSLQHSSYEQYF
TGCGCCAGCAGCTTGCAGCACAGCTCCTACGAGCAGTACTTC
>TRBV5-4|TRBJ1-2|-|TRBD1
CASSMSGTGAYGYTF
TGTGCCAGCAGCATGTCCGGGACAGGGGCCTATGGCTACACCTTC
>TRBV4-1|TRBJ1-4|-|TRBD1
CASSQDDRGRDEKLFF
TGCGCCAGCAGCCAAGACGACAGGGGTAGAGATGAAAAACTGTTTTTT
>TRBV7-2|TRBJ1-6|-|TRBD1
CASRLQGEGSPLHF
TGTGCCAGCAGACTACAGGGGGAAGGATCACCCCTCCACTTT
>TRBV6-6|TRBJ2-5|-|TRBD1
CASSTDRGHGTQYF
TGTGCCAGCAGTACGGACAGGGGGCATGGGACCCAGTACTTC
>TRBV5-6|TRBJ2-7|-|TRBD1
CASRQGAREQYF
TGTGCCAGCAGACAGGGGGCGCGCGAGCAGTACTTC
>TRBV7-9|TRBJ2-3|-|-
CASSLAGAPDTQYF
TGTGCCAGCAGCTTAGCGGGAGCCCCAGATACGCAGTATTTT
>TRBV30|TRBJ2-3|-|TRBD2
CAWSGSSTSGGSFSTDTQYF
TGTGCCTGGAGTGGATCCTCGACTAGCGGGGGGTCCTTCAGCACAGATACGCAGTATTTT
>TRBV7-9|TRBJ1-6|-|TRBD1
CASSSRGNSYNSPLHF
TGTGCCAGCAGTTCCAGGGGGAACTCCTATAATTCACCCCTCCACTTT
>TRBV7-9|TRBJ1-4|-|TRBD1
CASSLDREREKLFF
TGTGCCAGCAGCCTCGACAGGGAGCGTGAAAAACTGTTTTTT
>TRBV5-1|TRBJ2-3|-|TRBD2
CASSLELAGVTKSTDTQYF
TGCGCCAGCAGCTTGGAGCTAGCGGGGGTCACTAAGAGCACAGATACGCAGTATTTT
>TRBV6-4|TRBJ2-1|-|-
CASSDPPWNEQFF
TGTGCCAGCAGTGACCCGCCGTGGAATGAGCAGTTCTTC
>TRBV2|TRBJ2-1|-|-
CASSVTSYNEQFF
TGTGCCAGCAGTGTGACTAGTTACAATGAGCAGTTCTTC
>TRBV7-8|TRBJ1-4|-|-
CASSGPGEATNEKLFF
TGTGCCAGCAGCGGACCGGGGGAGGCAACTAATGAAAAACTGTTTTTT
>TRBV28|TRBJ1-2|-|-
CASSYGQDYGYTF
TGTGCCAGCAGTTATGGGCAGGACTATGGCTACACCTTC
>TRBV7-2|TRBJ1-2|-|TRBD1
CASSPGGGSLVGTF
TGTGCCAGCAGCCCAGGGGGGGGGAGTCTGGTCGGCACCTTC
>TRBV25-1|TRBJ2-3|-|TRBD1
CASSAGTGPTDTQYF
TGTGCCAGCAGTGCTGGGACAGGGCCCACAGATACGCAGTATTTT
>TRBV5-4|TRBJ2-5|-|TRBD1
CASSPRDRQETQYF
TGTGCCAGCAGCCCCCGGGACAGGCAAGAGACCCAGTACTTC
>TRBV7-9|TRBJ2-1|-|-
CASSLGVQGSEFF
TGTGCCAGCAGCTTAGGGGTACAGGGTTCGGAGTTCTTC
>TRBV5-3|TRBJ1-6|-|-
CARSDEGGPYNSPLHF
TGTGCCAGAAGCGATGAGGGGGGCCCCTATAATTCACCCCTCCACTTT
>TRBV28|TRBJ1-2|-|-
CACQGSNYGYTF
TGTGCCTGCCAGGGTTCTAACTATGGCTACACCTTC
>TRBV5-8|TRBJ1-2|-|-
CASTLGSGGNYGYTF
TGTGCCAGCACCCTCGGGAGTGGAGGAAACTATGGCTACACCTTC
>TRBV11-2|TRBJ1-1|-|-
CASSLDPARGRNSGAFF
TGTGCCAGCAGCTTAGATCCGGCGCGAGGTAGGAACTCGGGAGCTTTCTTT
>TRBV30|TRBJ2-3|once|TRBD2
CAWTLTSGPTDTQYF
TGTGCCTGGACCCTCACTAGCGGCCCCACAGATACGCAGTATTTT
>TRBV5-4|TRBJ2-3|once|-
CASSLGGTRTDTQYF
TGTGCCAGCAGCTTGGGGGGGACCAGAACAGATACGCAGTATTTT
>TRBV2|TRBJ2-3|-|TRBD2
CASNTGGLTDTQYF
TGTGCCAGCAATACGGGGGGGCTTACAGATACGCAGTATTTT
>TRBV4-3|TRBJ1-4|-|-
CASSFPAATNEKLFF
TGCGCCAGCAGCTTCCCCGCGGCAACTAATGAAAAACTGTTTTTT
>TRBV28|TRBJ2-1|-|TRBD2
CASSSGTSGRAKFF
TGTGCCAGCAGTTCCGGGACTAGCGGGAGGGCCAAGTTCTTC
>TRBV28|TRBJ2-2|-|-
CASTHTLGELFF
TGTGCCAGCACACATACGCTTGGGGAGCTGTTTTTT
>TRBV6-1|TRBJ1-1|-|TRBD1
CASRGTGLNTEAFF
TGTGCCAGCAGGGGGACAGGTTTGAACACTGAAGCTTTCTTT
>TRBV6-6|TRBJ1-2|-|TRBD1
CASSTRQGADYGYTF
TGTGCCAGCAGTACGCGACAGGGGGCGGACTATGGCTACACCTTC
>TRBV14|TRBJ2-7|-|-
CASSQASTYYEQYF
TGTGCCAGCAGCCAAGCATCGACCTACTACGAGCAGTACTTC
>TRBV28|TRBJ1-5|-|-
CASSFGVNQPQHF
TGTGCCAGCAGTTTTGGAGTCAATCAGCCCCAGCATTTT
>TRBV6-6|TRBJ2-1|once|-
CASSNFVGEQFF
TGTGCCAGCAGCAACTTCGTGGGTGAGCAGTTCTTC
>TRBV27|TRBJ2-1|-|TRBD1
CASIQSGTGYHNEQFF
TGTGCCAGCATTCAATCCGGGACAGGGTACCACAATGAGCAGTTCTTC